This T cell receptor (beta chain) was captured in a study of blood T cell repertoires in COVID-19. The repertoire was sequenced with immunoSEQ multiplex PCR; TCRdb's copy has only in-frame clones and lacks some. The table shows around 250,000 clones, with more than 75% occurring only once. Germline assignment: CDR1 SEHNR and CDR2 FQNEAQ (reference sequence). J gave up 7 bases and V 5 bases, and 4 bases lay outside the gene matches. CDR3 size: 13 residues. Sequenced: PBMCs or T cells enriched from blood (not recorded which). The chain uses TRBV7-9 and TRBJ1-2, with TRBD1 matching 10 bases. The TCR was taken from a woman aged 45-65 years who had been exposed to COVID-19. The CDR3 region is CASSPGTGAGYTF. The CDR3 bases are TGTGCCAGCAGCCCCGGGACAGGGGCTGGCTACACCTTC.